These 30 T cell receptor beta chains were all obtained from the same sample, sequenced in a study of cytomegalovirus exposure and HLA in healthy donors. Primers included in the PCR were 60 Vbeta and 13 Jbeta primers. The repertoire was sequenced with immunoSEQ multiplex PCR; TCRdb's copy has only in-frame clones and lacks some. The data show about 130,000 clones, around 72% seen once. Input material: PBMCs. The receptors originated from a man aged 30 to 45 in good health and CMV-seronegative.

This rearrangement joins TRBV30 to TRBJ1-1; TRBD1 matches at 8 bases. This CDR3 has 12 amino acids. Germline trimming cut 1 base from V and 12 bases from J; bases unmatched to any gene: 7. Germline CDR1 is GTSNPN and CDR2 is SVGIG (reference sequence). The CDR3 coding sequence is TGTGCCTGGAGTGCTTACAGGGGGAGGACTTTCTTT. It specifies CAWSAYRGRTFF.

The chain combines TRBV6-1 with TRBJ2-2; 8 bases agree with TRBD1. Trimming removed 8 bases from V and 3 bases from J; junction bases left unmatched: 5. The germline V gene encodes CDR1 MNHNS and CDR2 SASEGT. The CDR3 totals 14 residues. The CDR3 is CASAQDRDTGELFF. The CDR3 DNA sequence: TGTGCCAGCGCTCAGGACAGGGACACCGGGGAGCTGTTTTTT.

V gene TRBV5-4 combines with J gene TRBJ1-6; D gene unclear. V was clipped by 5 bases and J by 6 bases, with 15 bases between them. Germline lookup yields CDR1 SGHNT and CDR2 YYREEE (reference sequence). The CDR3 loop spans 15 amino acids. The CDR3 reads CASSYRPGTNSPLHF. The CDR3 coding sequence is TGTGCCAGCAGTTACAGACCAGGCACTAATTCACCCCTCCACTTT.

This sequence joins TRBV5-1 and TRBJ2-7; possible D gene TRBD2, 6 bases. The germline CDR1 and CDR2 sequences are SGHRS and YFSETQ. The CDR3 sequence is 15 residues long. The V gene lost 2 bases and the J gene lost 0 bases, with 12 bases spanning the gap. The CDR3 is CASSFGYSGSYEQYF. As DNA, the CDR3 is TGCGCCAGCAGCTTCGGCTATAGCGGCTCCTACGAGCAGTACTTC.

The chain links TRBV28 to TRBJ1-2; 10 nucleotides align to TRBD1. V lost 5 bases to trimming and J lost 8 bases; unmatched junction nucleotides: 2. The CDR3 length is 12 residues. Germline V gene sequence: CDR1 MDHEN, CDR2 SYDVKM. The CDR3 reads CASSGQGGGYTF. The CDR3 DNA is TGTGCCAGCAGTGGACAGGGGGGGGGCTACACCTTC.

The chain has TRBV16 and TRBJ1-5; 7 bases fit TRBD1. Germline trimming cut 2 bases from V and 7 bases from J; bases unmatched to any gene: 5. Germline loops: CDR1 KGHSY, CDR2 FQNENV. The CDR3 totals 14 residues. Here the CDR3 reads CASSQATGRQPQHF. Written as DNA, the CDR3 is TGTGCCAGCAGCCAAGCGACAGGGAGGCAGCCCCAGCATTTT.

The chain links TRBV2 to TRBJ1-2; 12 bases fit TRBD1. The ends lost 6 bases at V and 4 bases at J; junction bases unmatched: 6. The germline gives CDR1 SNHLY, CDR2 FYNNEI. The CDR3 extends over 15 amino acids. CDR3 amino acids: CASRGQGAWSYGYTF. In DNA, the CDR3 is TGTGCCAGCAGGGGACAGGGGGCATGGAGCTATGGCTACACCTTC.

This rearrangement joins TRBV6-5 to TRBJ2-5; possibly TRBD2 for D (6 bases). The J call may be in error: the DNA end matches TRBJ2-7 better. The CDR3 sequence is 14 residues long. The V gene's germline CDR1 is MNHEY and CDR2 SVGAGI. This CDR3 reads CASSYSNGGYEQYF. DNA for the CDR3: TGTGCCAGCAGTTACTCAAACGGGGGATACGAGCAGTACTTC.

The chain employs TRBV18 and TRBJ2-7; 10 bases map to TRBD1. There are 15 residues in the CDR3. CDR1 is KGHSH and CDR2 is LQKENI in the germline V gene. The J segment lost 2 bases and the V segment lost 4 bases, leaving 5 bases of the junction unmatched. The CDR3 is CASSRSGTGAYEQYF. The CDR3 DNA follows: TGTGCCAGCTCACGCAGCGGGACAGGGGCCTACGAGCAGTACTTC.

V usage is TRBV4-1 and J usage is TRBJ1-1; D call uncertain. V was pared by 1 base and J by 4 bases, with 7 bases between. Germline V gene lookup returns CDR1 MGHRA and CDR2 YSYEKL. The CDR3 length is 13 residues. CDR3 DNA sequence: TGCGCCAGCAGCCAAGGTCCAGGCACTGAAGCTTTCTTT. It codes for CASSQGPGTEAFF.

The chain recombines TRBV7-9 with TRBJ2-3; 11 nucleotides align to TRBD2. This CDR3 has 16 residues. The germline V gene has CDR1 SEHNR and CDR2 FQNEAQ (reference sequence). After removal of 2 bases from V and 4 bases from J, the junction contained 5 bases not matched to a gene. The CDR3 loop is CASSLLLAGVSDTQYF. CDR3 DNA: TGTGCCAGCAGCTTATTACTAGCGGGGGTGTCAGATACGCAGTATTTT. The full variable domain, rest sourced from reference TRBV7-9 and TRBJ2-3, is DTGVSQNPRHKITKRGQNVTFRCDPISEHNRLYWYRQTLGQGPEFLTYFQNEAQLEKSRLLSDRFSAERPKGSFSTLEIQRTEQGDSAMYLCASSLLLAGVSDTQYFGPGTRLTVL.

The chain carries TRBV18 and TRBJ1-5; D is uncertain. Per germline, CDR1 KGHSH and CDR2 LQKENI. The CDR3 loop spans 13 amino acids. Trimming cost V 4 bases and J 7 bases, with 11 bases left between them. The DNA for the CDR3 is TGTGCCAGCTCACAGGGAGAGGGCCAGCCCCAGCATTTT. This sequence encodes CASSQGEGQPQHF.

The rearrangement joins TRBV21-1 to TRBJ2-6; the DNA was not used to check the table's D call, TRBD1. TRBV21-1 is classified as a pseudogene. This CDR3 spans 19 amino acids. The DNA of the CDR3 is TGTGCCAGCAGCAGTCCCAACAGGGAATTAAGCTCTGGGGCCAACGTCCTGACTTTC. Its protein product is CASSSPNRELSSGANVLTF.

This clone was detected a few times. The genes are TRBV5-5 and TRBJ2-2; unclear D gene. Germline V gene data show CDR1 as SGHKS and CDR2 as YYEKEE (reference sequence). The CDR3 has 14 amino acids. V shed 1 base and J shed 4 bases, with 8 bases lying between them. The DNA for the CDR3 is TGTGCCAGCAGCTTGTTATACACCACCGGGGAGCTGTTTTTT. Its translation: CASSLLYTTGELFF.

The chain uses TRBV15 and TRBJ1-5; 7 positions agree with TRBD1. Trimming took 3 bases from V and 6 from J; bases not matched to a gene: 8. CDR1 is LNHNV, CDR2 YYDKDF, per germline (reference sequence). The CDR3 totals 15 residues. The CDR3 reads CATSSNRGSGQPQHF. In DNA form, the CDR3 reads TGTGCCACCAGCAGTAACAGGGGAAGCGGTCAGCCCCAGCATTTT.

V gene TRBV6-6 combines with J gene TRBJ2-7; D uncertain. Looked up from germline, CDR1 is MNHNY and CDR2 is SVGAGI (reference sequence). There are 15 residues in the CDR3. V lost 0 bases to trimming and J lost 2 bases, with 11 bases between them. The DNA for the CDR3 is TGTGCCAGCAGTTACTCCGGTGAAAGCGCCTACGAGCAGTACTTC. It codes for CASSYSGESAYEQYF.

This clone was counted a few times. The genes are TRBV5-8 and TRBJ1-4; the match to TRBD1 covers 9 bases. V lost 3 bases and J lost 2; bases outside the gene matches: 2. The length of the CDR3 is 15 residues. Germline loops: CDR1 SGHTS, CDR2 YDEGEE. The CDR3 protein is CASSSTGGTNEKLFF. For the CDR3, the DNA is TGTGCCAGCAGCTCAACAGGGGGCACTAATGAAAAACTGTTTTTT.

V and J are TRBV5-8 and TRBJ2-7, with a possible D match to TRBD2 (7 bases). The CDR3 extends over 16 amino acids. Germline loops: CDR1 SGHTS, CDR2 YDEGEE. Trimming left V 0 bases short and J 4 bases short, with 17 bases between. The CDR3 DNA follows: TGTGCCAGCAGCTTGGGGGGGGGCCTCTCAGGTTACGAGCAGTACTTC. This codes for CASSLGGGLSGYEQYF.

This clone was counted a few times. The rearrangement uses TRBV7-9 and TRBJ1-2; D remains ambiguous. This CDR3 spans 13 amino acids. Germline CDR1 and CDR2: SEHNR and FQNEAQ (reference sequence). Trimming took 7 bases from V and 4 from J, leaving 13 bases between them. CDR3 nucleotide sequence: TGTGCCAGCAAAGACTTCCGGCCCTATGGCTACACCTTC. It is translated as CASKDFRPYGYTF.

The chain combines TRBV2 with TRBJ2-5; 7 bases align to TRBD1. The CDR3 loop spans 14 amino acids. CDR1 SNHLY and CDR2 FYNNEI come from the germline V gene. V shed 3 bases and J 11 bases; nucleotides not matched to a gene: 12. The CDR3: CASSDLVGTVEQYF. CDR3 in DNA: TGTGCCAGCAGTGATCTAGTTGGGACAGTAGAGCAGTACTTC.

The chain has TRBV10-2 and TRBJ2-3; D possibly corresponds to TRBD1 (6 bases). This CDR3 has 15 amino acids. Germline CDR1 is WSHSY and CDR2 is SAAADI. The germline V and J ends were trimmed by 4 bases and 4 bases, with 15 bases remaining between them. CDR3 protein: CASSVVRGAADTQYF. The CDR3 region has the DNA TGCGCCAGCAGTGTGGTCAGGGGTGCGGCAGATACGCAGTATTTT.

The J gene is TRBJ2-7, the V gene TRBV10-2, with D possibly matching TRBD2 (5 bases). The CDR3 has 13 residues. Trimming removed 1 base from V and 10 bases from J, with 14 bases in between. The V gene's germline CDR1 is WSHSY and CDR2 SAAADI. The CDR3 here is CASSEFQRLGQYF. In DNA, the CDR3 is TGCGCCAGCAGTGAGTTTCAGCGGTTGGGCCAGTACTTC.

The CDR3 DNA follows: TGTGCCAGCAGTTTACAAGGCCCTTTAAGGGCGGGGGTTCCGCCCTACGAGCAGTACTTC. This gives the protein CASSLQGPLRAGVPPYEQYF. The V and J genes are TRBV27 and TRBJ2-7; 7 nucleotides agree with TRBD2. This CDR3 spans 20 amino acids. Per the germline V gene, CDR1 is MNHEY and CDR2 is SMNVEV (reference sequence). V dropped 2 bases and J dropped 2; count of bases not matched to a gene: 21.

This clone turned up a few times. The V gene is TRBV4-2, the J gene TRBJ2-7; a weak D match, TRBD2 (5 bases). The germline V and J ends were trimmed by 5 bases and 4 bases, with 18 bases remaining between them. Germline CDR1 is LGHNA and CDR2 is YNFKEQ. This CDR3 comprises 15 residues. DNA for the CDR3: TGTGCCAGCAGCAAGGACTCCTCACATATGTACGAGCAGTACTTC. This encodes CASSKDSSHMYEQYF.

The gene calls are TRBV2 and TRBJ1-5; TRBD1 aligns across 10 bases. In germline, CDR1 is SNHLY, CDR2 FYNNEI. The ends lost 6 bases at V and 7 bases at J; junction bases unmatched: 3. There are 13 residues in the CDR3. The CDR3, as DNA: TGTGCCAGCAGGGACAGGGGGGACCAGCCCCAGCATTTT. Translated, it gives CASRDRGDQPQHF.

This clone appeared once. V gene TRBV15 combines with J gene TRBJ1-1; D is unclear. Germline V lookup: CDR1 LNHNV, CDR2 YYDKDF (reference sequence). Trimming left V 1 base short and J 9 bases short, with 9 bases between. This CDR3 region has 12 residues. The CDR3 here is CATSRVGQQAFF. The DNA of the CDR3 is TGTGCCACCAGCAGAGTTGGCCAACAAGCTTTCTTT.

This chain joins TRBV11-2 and TRBJ2-7; TRBD2 matches at 7 bases. V dropped 6 bases and J dropped 4; count of bases not matched to a gene: 6. Germline-derived CDR1 and CDR2 are SGHAT and FQNNGV. There are 13 residues in the CDR3. CDR3 sequence reads: CASSPGTTYEQYF. The CDR3 DNA is TGTGCCAGCAGTCCCGGGACTACATACGAGCAGTACTTC.

The chain uses TRBV9 and TRBJ2-6; 9 positions match TRBD1. In germline, CDR1 is SGDLS, CDR2 YYNGEE. The CDR3 covers 14 residues. V lost 4 bases and J lost 11; bases outside the gene matches: 7. The CDR3 nucleotides read TGTGCCAGCAGCCCACGGACAGGGGCGGACGTCCTGACTTTC. This gives the protein CASSPRTGADVLTF.

The CDR3 reads CASSLGGRETQYF. In nucleotides, the CDR3 is TGCGCCAGCAGCTTGGGGGGCCGTGAGACCCAGTACTTC. This chain uses TRBV5-1 with TRBJ2-5, with a tentative D call TRBD1 (5 bases). Trimming removed 0 bases at V and 5 bases at J, with 8 bases between. Germline V CDR1 and CDR2: SGHRS, YFSETQ. The CDR3 sequence is 13 residues long.

There are a few counts of this clone. The J gene is TRBJ2-4, the V gene TRBV27, with 9 nucleotides matching TRBD2. In germline, CDR1 is MNHEY, CDR2 SMNVEV (reference sequence). Trimming cost V 2 bases and J 7 bases; bases outside gene matches: 6. CDR3 length equals 15 residues. The CDR3 reads CASSLGRGGGNIQYF. The CDR3 DNA is TGTGCCAGCAGTTTAGGGCGGGGGGGCGGGAACATTCAGTACTTC.